The T cell receptor (beta chain) under discussion was sequenced for a study of cytomegalovirus exposure and HLA in healthy donors. Study-level points and caveats: It was about 180 TCR beta chains that were listed as cytomegalovirus-associated.

V shed 0 bases, J shed 9 bases, and the junction held 5 bases outside the gene matches. The CDR3 covers 15 residues. Per the germline V gene, CDR1 is MNHEY and CDR2 is SVGAGI. To note about this clone: Its target is not known.

The PCR employed 60 Vbeta primers together with 13 Jbeta primers. Generated by immunoSEQ multiplex PCR, the TCRdb table keeps only in-frame clones and is missing some. The sample contains roughly 180,000 clones, approximately 88% of which appear only once. The TCR comes from a man aged 30-40 years in good health and CMV-seronegative. Sequenced input: PBMCs. The gene calls are TRBV6-5 and TRBJ2-4, with 10 bases lining up with TRBD1. The CDR3 loop reads CASSYSLGQGTIQYF. DNA of the CDR3: TGTGCCAGCAGTTACTCTCTGGGACAGGGGACCATTCAGTACTTC.